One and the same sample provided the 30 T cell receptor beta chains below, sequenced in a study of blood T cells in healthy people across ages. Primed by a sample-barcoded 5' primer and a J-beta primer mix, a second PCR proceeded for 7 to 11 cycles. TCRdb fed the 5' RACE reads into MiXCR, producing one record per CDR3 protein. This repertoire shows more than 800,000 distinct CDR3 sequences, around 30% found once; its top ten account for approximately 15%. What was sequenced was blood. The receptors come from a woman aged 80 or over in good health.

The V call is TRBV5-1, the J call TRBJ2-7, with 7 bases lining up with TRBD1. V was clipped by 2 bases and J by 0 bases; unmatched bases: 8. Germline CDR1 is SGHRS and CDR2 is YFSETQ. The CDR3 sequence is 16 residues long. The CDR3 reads CASSLNSNRGSYEQYF. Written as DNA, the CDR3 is TGCGCCAGCAGCTTAAATTCGAACAGGGGCTCCTACGAGCAGTACTTC.

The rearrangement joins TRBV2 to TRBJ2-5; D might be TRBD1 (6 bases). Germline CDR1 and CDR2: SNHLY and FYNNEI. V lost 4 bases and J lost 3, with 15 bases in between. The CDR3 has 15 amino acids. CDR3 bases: TGTGCCAGCAGTGCCCTAAGGACAGACGAAGAGACCCAGTACTTC. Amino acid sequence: CASSALRTDEETQYF.

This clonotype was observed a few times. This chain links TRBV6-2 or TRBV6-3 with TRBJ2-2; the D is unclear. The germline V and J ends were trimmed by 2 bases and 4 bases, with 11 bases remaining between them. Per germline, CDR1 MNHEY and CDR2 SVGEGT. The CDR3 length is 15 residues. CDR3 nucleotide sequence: TGTGCCAGCAGTTACGGCCCCCGCGGCACCGGGGAGCTGTTTTTT. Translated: CASSYGPRGTGELFF.

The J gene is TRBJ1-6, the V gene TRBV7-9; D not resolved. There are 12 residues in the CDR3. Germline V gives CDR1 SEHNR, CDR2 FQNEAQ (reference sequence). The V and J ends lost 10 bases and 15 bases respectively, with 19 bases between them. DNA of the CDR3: TGTGCCACCGGGCAACACGCTGAACACCTCCACTTT. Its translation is CATGQHAEHLHF.

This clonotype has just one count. The CDR3 loop reads CASSTGTRGNEQFF. In DNA, the CDR3 is TGCGCCAGCAGCACGGGAACCAGGGGCAATGAGCAGTTCTTC. The chain couples TRBV4-3 to TRBJ2-1; D possibly corresponds to TRBD1 (6 bases). The CDR3 is made up of 14 amino acids. The V gene's germline CDR1 is LGHNA and CDR2 YSLEER. V shed 5 bases and J shed 6 bases, with 14 bases lying between them.

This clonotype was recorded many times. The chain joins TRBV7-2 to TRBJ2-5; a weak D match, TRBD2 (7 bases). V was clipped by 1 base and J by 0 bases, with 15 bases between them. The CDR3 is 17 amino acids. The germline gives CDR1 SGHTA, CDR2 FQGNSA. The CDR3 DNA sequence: TGTGCCAGCAGCTTAGACAGGGAGGGACTGGACCAAGAGACCCAGTACTTC. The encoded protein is CASSLDREGLDQETQYF.

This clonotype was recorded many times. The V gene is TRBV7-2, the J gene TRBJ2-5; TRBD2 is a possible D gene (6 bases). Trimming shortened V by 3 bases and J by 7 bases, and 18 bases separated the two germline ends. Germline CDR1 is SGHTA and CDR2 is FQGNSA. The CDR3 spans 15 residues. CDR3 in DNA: TGTGCCAGCAGCTTTGGCGCGGGGAGATCAGGGACCCAGTACTTC. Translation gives CASSFGAGRSGTQYF.

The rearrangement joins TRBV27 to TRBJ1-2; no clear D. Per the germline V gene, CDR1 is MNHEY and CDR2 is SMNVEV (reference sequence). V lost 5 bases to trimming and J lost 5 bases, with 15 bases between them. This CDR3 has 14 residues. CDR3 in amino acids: CASSPGWAGYGYTF. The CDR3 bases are TGTGCCAGCAGTCCGGGTTGGGCGGGATATGGCTACACCTTC.

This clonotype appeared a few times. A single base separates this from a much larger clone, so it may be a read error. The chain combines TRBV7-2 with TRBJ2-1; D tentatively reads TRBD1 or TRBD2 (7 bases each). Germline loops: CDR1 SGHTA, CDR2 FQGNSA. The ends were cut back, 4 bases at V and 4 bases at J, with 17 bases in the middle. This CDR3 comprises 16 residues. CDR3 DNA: TGTGCCAGCAGCTCCTCAAGCGGGACAGTTTACAATGAGCAGTTCTTC. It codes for CASSSSSGTVYNEQFF. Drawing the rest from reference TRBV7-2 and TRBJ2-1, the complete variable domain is GAGVSQSPSNKVTEKGKDVELRCDPISGHTALYWYRQSLGQGLEFLIYFQGNSAPDKSGLPSDRFSAERTGGSVSTLTIQRTQQEDSAVYLCASSSSSGTVYNEQFFGPGTRLTVL.

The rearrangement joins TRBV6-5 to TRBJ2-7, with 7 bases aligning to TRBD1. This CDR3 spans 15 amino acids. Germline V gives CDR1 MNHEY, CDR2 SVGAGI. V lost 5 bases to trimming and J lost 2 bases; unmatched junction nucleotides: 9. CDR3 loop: CASSRTRQGPYEQYF. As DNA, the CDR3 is TGTGCCAGCAGTCGAACTCGACAGGGTCCCTACGAGCAGTACTTC.

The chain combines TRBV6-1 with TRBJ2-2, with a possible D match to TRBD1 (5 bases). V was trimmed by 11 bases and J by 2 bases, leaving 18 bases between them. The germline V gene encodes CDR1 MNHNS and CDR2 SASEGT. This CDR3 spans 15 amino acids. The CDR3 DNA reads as TGTGCCGGCACCAGGGAATTGGTAAACACCGGGGAGCTGTTTTTT. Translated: CAGTRELVNTGELFF.

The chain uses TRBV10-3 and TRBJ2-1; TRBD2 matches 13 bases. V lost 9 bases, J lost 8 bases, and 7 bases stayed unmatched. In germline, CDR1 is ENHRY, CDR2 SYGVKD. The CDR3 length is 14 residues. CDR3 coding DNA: TGTGCCATTAGGACTAGCGGGAGTAGAGATGAGCAGTTCTTC. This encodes CAIRTSGSRDEQFF.

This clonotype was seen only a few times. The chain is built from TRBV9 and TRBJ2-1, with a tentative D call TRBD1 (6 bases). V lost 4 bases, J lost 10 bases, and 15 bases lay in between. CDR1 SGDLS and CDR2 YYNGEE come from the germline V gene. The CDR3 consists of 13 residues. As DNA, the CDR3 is TGTGCCAGCAGCTCGTCACAGGGTAGGGAGCAGTTCTTC. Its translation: CASSSSQGREQFF.

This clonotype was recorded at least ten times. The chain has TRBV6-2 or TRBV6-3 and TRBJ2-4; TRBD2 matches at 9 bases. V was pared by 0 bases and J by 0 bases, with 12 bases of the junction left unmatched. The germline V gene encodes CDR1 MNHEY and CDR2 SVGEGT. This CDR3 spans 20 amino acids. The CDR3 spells CASSYSVRLAGTIAKNIQYF. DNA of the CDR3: TGTGCCAGCAGTTACTCGGTCCGGCTAGCGGGGACGATAGCCAAAAACATTCAGTACTTC.

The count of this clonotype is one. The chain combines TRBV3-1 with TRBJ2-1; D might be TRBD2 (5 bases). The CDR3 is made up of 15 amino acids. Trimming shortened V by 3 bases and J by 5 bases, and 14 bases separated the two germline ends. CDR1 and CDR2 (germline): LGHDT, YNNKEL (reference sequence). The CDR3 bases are TGTGCCAGCAGCCACTGGGGAGAAGGGAACAATGAGCAGTTCTTC. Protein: CASSHWGEGNNEQFF.

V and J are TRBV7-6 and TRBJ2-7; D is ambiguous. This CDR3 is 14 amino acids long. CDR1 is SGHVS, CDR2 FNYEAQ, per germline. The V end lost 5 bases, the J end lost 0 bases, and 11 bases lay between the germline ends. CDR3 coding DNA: TGTGCCAGCAGCCCCGGTGCGAGCTCCTACGAGCAGTACTTC. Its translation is CASSPGASSYEQYF.

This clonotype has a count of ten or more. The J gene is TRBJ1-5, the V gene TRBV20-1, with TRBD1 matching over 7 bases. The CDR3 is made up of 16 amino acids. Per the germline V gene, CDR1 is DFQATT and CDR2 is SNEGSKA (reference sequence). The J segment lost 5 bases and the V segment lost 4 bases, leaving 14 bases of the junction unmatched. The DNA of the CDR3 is TGCAGTGCTACACCGATTGACAGGGAGGAATATCAGCCCCAGCATTTT. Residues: CSATPIDREEYQPQHF.

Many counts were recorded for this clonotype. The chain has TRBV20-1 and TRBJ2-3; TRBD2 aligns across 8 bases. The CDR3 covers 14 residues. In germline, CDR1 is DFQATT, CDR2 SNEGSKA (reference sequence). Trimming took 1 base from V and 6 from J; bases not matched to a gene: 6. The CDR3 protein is CSARVFGGADTQYF. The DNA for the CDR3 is TGCAGTGCTAGAGTATTCGGGGGGGCGGATACGCAGTATTTT.

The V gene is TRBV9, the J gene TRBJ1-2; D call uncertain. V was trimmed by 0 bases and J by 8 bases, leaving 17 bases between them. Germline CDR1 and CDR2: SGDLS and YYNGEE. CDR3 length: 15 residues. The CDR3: CASSVVVGPGEGYTF. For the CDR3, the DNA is TGTGCCAGCAGCGTAGTAGTAGGCCCAGGAGAAGGCTACACCTTC.

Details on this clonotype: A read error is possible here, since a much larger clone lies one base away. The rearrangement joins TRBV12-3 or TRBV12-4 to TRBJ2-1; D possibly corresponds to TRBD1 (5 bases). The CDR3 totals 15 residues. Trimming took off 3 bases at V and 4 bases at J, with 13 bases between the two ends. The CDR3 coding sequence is TGTGCCAGCAGTTTGTCAGGGAAGGTTTACAATGAGCAGTTCTTC. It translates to CASSLSGKVYNEQFF.

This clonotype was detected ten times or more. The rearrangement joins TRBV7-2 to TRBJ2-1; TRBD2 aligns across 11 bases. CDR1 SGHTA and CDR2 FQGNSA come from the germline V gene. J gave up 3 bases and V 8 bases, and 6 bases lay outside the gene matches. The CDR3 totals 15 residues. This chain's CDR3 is CASSKTSGDYNEQFF. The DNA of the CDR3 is TGTGCCAGCTCCAAGACTAGCGGGGACTACAATGAGCAGTTCTTC.

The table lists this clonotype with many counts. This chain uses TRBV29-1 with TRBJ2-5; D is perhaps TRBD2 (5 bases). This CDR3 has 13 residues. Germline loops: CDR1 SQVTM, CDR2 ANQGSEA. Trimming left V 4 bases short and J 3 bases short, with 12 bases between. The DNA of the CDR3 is TGCAGCGTTGTTAGAGGGCGGGAAGAGACCCAGTACTTC. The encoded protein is CSVVRGREETQYF.

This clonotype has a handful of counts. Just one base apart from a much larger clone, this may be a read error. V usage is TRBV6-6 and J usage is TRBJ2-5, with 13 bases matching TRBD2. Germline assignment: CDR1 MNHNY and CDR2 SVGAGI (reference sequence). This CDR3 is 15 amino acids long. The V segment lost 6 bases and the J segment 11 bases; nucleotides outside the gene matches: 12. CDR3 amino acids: CASRPTSGGAYEQYF. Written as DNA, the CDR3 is TGTGCCAGCAGACCAACTAGCGGGGGGGCATATGAGCAGTACTTC.

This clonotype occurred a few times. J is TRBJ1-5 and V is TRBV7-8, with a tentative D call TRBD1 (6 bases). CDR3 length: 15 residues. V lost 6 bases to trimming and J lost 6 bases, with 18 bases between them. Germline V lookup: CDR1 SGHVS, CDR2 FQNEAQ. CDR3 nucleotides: TGTGCCAGCAGTCCTAGCGGGGGGCGGTCTCAGCCCCAGCATTTT. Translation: CASSPSGGRSQPQHF.

This CDR3 reads CASSYDRVLAEAFF. The DNA for the CDR3 is TGTGCCAGCAGTTACGACAGGGTTTTGGCTGAAGCTTTCTTT. This rearrangement joins TRBV6-2 or TRBV6-3 to TRBJ1-1, with TRBD1 matching 7 bases. V shed 2 bases and J 6 bases; nucleotides not matched to a gene: 6. This CDR3 is built from 14 residues. Germline CDR1 and CDR2: MNHEY and SVGEGT.

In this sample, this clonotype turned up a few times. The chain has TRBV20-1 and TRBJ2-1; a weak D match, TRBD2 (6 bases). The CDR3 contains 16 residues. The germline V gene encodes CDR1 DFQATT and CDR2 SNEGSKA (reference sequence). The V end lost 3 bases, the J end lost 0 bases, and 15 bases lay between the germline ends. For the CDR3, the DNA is TGCAGTGCTAGGGTCGGGACTCCGAGCTCCTACAATGAGCAGTTCTTC. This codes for CSARVGTPSSYNEQFF.

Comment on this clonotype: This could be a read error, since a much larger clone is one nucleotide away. In DNA form, the CDR3 reads TGTGCCACCAGCAGAGGGAACAGAGACGCAGATACGCAGTATTTT. Translating it yields CATSRGNRDADTQYF. V and J are TRBV15 and TRBJ2-3; D not resolved. Germline assignment: CDR1 LNHNV and CDR2 YYDKDF (reference sequence). The V gene lost 1 base and the J gene lost 4 bases, with 12 bases spanning the gap. The CDR3 runs 15 residues.

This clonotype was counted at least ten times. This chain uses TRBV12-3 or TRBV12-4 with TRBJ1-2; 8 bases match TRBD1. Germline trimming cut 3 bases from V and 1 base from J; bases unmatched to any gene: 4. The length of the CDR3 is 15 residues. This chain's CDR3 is CASSFPGGDNYGYTF. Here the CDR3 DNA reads TGTGCCAGCAGTTTCCCAGGGGGCGATAACTATGGCTACACCTTC.

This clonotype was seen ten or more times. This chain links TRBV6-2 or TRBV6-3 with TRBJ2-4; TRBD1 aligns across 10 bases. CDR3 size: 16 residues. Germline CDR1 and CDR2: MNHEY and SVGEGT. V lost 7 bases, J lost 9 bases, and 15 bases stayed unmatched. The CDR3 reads CASTALDRGRKAIQYF. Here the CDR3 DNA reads TGTGCCAGCACAGCGCTAGACAGGGGGCGAAAAGCCATTCAGTACTTC.

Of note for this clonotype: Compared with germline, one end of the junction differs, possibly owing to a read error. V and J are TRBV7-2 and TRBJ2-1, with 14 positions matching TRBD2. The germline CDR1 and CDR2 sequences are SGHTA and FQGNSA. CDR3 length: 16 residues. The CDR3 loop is CASSLGLAGGPNELFF. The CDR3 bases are TGTGCCAGCAGCTTAGGACTAGCGGGGGGGCCAAATGAGCTGTTCTTC. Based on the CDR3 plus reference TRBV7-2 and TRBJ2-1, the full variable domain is GAGVSQSPSNKVTEKGKDVELRCDPISGHTALYWYRQSLGQGLEFLIYFQGNSAPDKSGLPSDRFSAERTGGSVSTLTIQRTQQEDSAVYLCASSLGLAGGPNELFFGPGTRLTVL.